This T cell receptor (beta chain) was identified during a study of blood T cell repertoires in COVID-19. Across the study: From T cells, B-cell-depleted T cells, or PBMCs came the material, which was cDNA or gDNA.

The authors' processing: Reference gene primers were amplified, and this amplification served to estimate nucleated cell counts. The protocol was immunoSEQ multiplex PCR, while the TCRdb copy is restricted to in-frame clones and leaves out a portion. V, J and clone size derive from that table, while D and trimming were established from the DNA sequence. The sample contains 200,000 to 250,000 clones, around 83% of which appear only once. Deletions cut 0 bases from V and 4 bases from J, with 13 bases between. The CDR3 has 16 amino acids. The V gene's germline CDR1 is SGDLS and CDR2 YYNGEE. The specimen sequenced was peripheral blood. The gene calls are TRBV9 and TRBJ2-2; TRBD1 might be the D (6 bases). The TCR sequence derives from a man aged 50 to 60 who had recovered from COVID-19. CDR3 sequence (DNA): TGTGCCAGCAGCGTAGCTGGGGGCCCTTTCACCGGGGAGCTGTTTTTT. It specifies CASSVAGGPFTGELFF.